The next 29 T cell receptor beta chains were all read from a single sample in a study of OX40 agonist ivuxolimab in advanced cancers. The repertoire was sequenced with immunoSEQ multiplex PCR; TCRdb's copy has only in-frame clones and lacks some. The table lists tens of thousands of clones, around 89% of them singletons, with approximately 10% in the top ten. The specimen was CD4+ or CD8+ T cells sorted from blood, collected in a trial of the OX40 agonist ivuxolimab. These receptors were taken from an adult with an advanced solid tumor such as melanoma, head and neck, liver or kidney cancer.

The CDR3 DNA reads TGTGCCAGCAGTGAACCCGGCCAGGGGACCCACGAGCAGTACTTC. It codes for CASSEPGQGTHEQYF. The V and J genes are TRBV25-1 and TRBJ2-7, with D possibly TRBD1 on 6 matching bases. The V gene lost 2 bases and the J gene lost 5 bases, with 16 bases spanning the gap. The CDR3 totals 15 residues. Germline CDR1 MGHDK, CDR2 SYGVNS.

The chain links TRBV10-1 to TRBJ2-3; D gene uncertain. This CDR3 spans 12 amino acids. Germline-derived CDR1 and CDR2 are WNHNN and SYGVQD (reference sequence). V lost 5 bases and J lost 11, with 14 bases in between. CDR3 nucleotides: TGCGCCAGCAGTACCACGGGCTCCCGGCAGTATTTT. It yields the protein CASSTTGSRQYF.

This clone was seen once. Here the CDR3 reads CASSQDSAGNNSPLHF. CDR3 sequence (DNA): TGTGCCAGCAGCCAAGATTCGGCAGGGAATAATTCACCCCTCCACTTT. The J gene is TRBJ1-6, the V gene TRBV4-2; D is perhaps TRBD1 (5 bases). In germline, CDR1 is LGHNA, CDR2 YNFKEQ. Trimming left V 0 bases short and J 5 bases short, with 11 bases between. This CDR3 spans 16 amino acids.

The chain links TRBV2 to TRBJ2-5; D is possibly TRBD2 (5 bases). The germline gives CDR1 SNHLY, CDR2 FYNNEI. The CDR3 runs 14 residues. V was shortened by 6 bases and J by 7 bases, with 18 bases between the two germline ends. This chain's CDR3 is CASRRDGNLATQYF. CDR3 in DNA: TGTGCCAGCAGGAGGGATGGTAATCTGGCGACCCAGTACTTC.

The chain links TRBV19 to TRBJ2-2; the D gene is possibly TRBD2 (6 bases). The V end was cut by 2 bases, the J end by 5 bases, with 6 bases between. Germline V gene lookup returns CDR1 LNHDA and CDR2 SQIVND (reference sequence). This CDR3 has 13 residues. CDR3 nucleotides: TGTGCCAGTAGTATACGGGGGACCGGGGAGCTGTTTTTT. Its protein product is CASSIRGTGELFF.

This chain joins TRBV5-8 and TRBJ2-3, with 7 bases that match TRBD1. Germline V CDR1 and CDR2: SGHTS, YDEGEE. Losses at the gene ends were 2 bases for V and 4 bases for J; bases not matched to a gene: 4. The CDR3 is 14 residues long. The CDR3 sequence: CASSFGQGADTQYF. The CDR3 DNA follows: TGTGCCAGCAGCTTTGGGCAGGGGGCAGATACGCAGTATTTT.

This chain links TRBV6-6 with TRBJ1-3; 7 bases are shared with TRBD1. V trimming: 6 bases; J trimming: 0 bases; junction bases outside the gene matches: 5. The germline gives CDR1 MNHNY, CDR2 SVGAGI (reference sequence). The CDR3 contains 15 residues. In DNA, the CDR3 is TGTGCCAGCAGCTTTGGACAGGTCTCTGGAAACACCATATATTTT. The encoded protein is CASSFGQVSGNTIYF.

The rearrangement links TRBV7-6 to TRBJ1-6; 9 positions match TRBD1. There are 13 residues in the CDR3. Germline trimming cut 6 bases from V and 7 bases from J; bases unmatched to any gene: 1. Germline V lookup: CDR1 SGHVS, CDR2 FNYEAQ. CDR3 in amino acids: CASRGQGNSPLHF. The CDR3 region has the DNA TGTGCCAGCAGGGGACAGGGAAATTCACCCCTCCACTTT.

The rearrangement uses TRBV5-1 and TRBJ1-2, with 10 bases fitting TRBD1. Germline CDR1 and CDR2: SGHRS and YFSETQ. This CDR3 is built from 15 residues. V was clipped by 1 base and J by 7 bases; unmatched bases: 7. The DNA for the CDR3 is TGCGCCAGCAGCTTGACGACAGGGGGCGCGAGTGGCTACACCTTC. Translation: CASSLTTGGASGYTF.

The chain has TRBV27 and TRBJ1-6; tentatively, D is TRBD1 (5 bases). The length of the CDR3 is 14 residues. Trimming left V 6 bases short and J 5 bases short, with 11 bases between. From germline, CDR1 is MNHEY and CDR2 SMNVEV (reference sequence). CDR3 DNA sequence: TGTGCCAGCAGCCTAGACAGAAATAATTCACCCCTCCACTTT. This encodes CASSLDRNNSPLHF.

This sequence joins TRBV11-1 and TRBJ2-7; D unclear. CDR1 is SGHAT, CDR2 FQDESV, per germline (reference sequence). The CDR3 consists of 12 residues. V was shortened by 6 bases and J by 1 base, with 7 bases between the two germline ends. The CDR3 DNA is TGTGCCAGCAGTCTTCATTCCTACGAGCAGTACTTC. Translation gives CASSLHSYEQYF.

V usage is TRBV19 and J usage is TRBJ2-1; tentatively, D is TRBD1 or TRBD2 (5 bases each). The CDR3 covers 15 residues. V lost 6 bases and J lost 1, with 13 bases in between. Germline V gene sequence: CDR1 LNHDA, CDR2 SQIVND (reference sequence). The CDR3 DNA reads TGTGCCAGTAGGCCCAGGGACGAATCCTACAATGAGCAGTTCTTC. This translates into CASRPRDESYNEQFF.

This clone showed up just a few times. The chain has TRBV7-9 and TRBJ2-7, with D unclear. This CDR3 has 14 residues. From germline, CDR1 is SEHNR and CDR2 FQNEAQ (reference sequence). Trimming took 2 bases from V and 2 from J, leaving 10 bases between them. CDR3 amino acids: CASSLSTGTYEQYF. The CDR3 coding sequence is TGTGCCAGCAGCTTATCGACTGGAACCTACGAGCAGTACTTC. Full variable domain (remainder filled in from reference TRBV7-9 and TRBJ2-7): DTGVSQNPRHKITKRGQNVTFRCDPISEHNRLYWYRQTLGQGPEFLTYFQNEAQLEKSRLLSDRFSAERPKGSFSTLEIQRTEQGDSAMYLCASSLSTGTYEQYFGPGTRLTVT.

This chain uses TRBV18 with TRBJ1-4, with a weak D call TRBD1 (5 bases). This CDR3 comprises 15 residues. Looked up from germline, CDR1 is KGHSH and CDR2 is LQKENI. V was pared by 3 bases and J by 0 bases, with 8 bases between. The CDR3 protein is CASSPSTATNEKLFF. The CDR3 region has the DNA TGTGCCAGCTCACCTTCGACAGCAACTAATGAAAAACTGTTTTTT. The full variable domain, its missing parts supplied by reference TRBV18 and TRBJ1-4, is NAGVMQNPRHLVRRRGQEARLRCSPMKGHSHVYWYRQLPEEGLKFMVYLQKENIIDESGMPKERFSAEFPKEGPSILRIQQVVRGDSAAYFCASSPSTATNEKLFFGSGTQLSVL.

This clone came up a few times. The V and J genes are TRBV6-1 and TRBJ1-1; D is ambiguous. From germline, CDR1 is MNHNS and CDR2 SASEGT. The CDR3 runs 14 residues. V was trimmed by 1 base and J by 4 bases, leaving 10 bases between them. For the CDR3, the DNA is TGTGCCAGCAGTGAAGTGTTCCGGGGCACTGAAGCTTTCTTT. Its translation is CASSEVFRGTEAFF.

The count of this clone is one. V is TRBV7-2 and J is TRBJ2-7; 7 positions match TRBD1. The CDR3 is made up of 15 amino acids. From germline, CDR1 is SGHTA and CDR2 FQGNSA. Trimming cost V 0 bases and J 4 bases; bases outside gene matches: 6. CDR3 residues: CASSLASQGEYEQYF. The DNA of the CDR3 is TGTGCCAGCAGCTTAGCGTCCCAGGGGGAGTACGAGCAGTACTTC. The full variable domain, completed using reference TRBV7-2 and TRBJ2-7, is GAGVSQSPSNKVTEKGKDVELRCDPISGHTALYWYRQSLGQGLEFLIYFQGNSAPDKSGLPSDRFSAERTGGSVSTLTIQRTQQEDSAVYLCASSLASQGEYEQYFGPGTRLTVT.

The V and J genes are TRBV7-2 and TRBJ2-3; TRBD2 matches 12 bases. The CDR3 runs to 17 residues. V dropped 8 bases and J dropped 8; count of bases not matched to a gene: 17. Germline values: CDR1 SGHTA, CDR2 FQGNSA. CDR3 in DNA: TGTGCCAGCTCCCTCAGCGGGCTAGCGGGGGGGCAAGCTACGCAGTATTTT. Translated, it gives CASSLSGLAGGQATQYF. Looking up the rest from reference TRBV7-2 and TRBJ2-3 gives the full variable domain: GAGVSQSPSNKVTEKGKDVELRCDPISGHTALYWYRQSLGQGLEFLIYFQGNSAPDKSGLPSDRFSAERTGGSVSTLTIQRTQQEDSAVYLCASSLSGLAGGQATQYFGPGTRLTVL.

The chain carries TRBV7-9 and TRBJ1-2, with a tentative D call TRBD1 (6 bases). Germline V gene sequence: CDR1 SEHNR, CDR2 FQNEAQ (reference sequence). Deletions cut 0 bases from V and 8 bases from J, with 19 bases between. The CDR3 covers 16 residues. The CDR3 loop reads CASSLAGLWGQGGYTF. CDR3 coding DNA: TGTGCCAGCAGCTTAGCCGGGTTATGGGGGCAAGGCGGCTACACCTTC.

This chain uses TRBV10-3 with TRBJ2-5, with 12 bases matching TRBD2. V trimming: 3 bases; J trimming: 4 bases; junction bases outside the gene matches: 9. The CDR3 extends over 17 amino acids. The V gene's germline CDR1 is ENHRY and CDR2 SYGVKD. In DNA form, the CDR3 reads TGTGCCATCAGTGAAACTAGCGGGGGGCTCCCTAGAGAGACCCAGTACTTC. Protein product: CAISETSGGLPRETQYF.

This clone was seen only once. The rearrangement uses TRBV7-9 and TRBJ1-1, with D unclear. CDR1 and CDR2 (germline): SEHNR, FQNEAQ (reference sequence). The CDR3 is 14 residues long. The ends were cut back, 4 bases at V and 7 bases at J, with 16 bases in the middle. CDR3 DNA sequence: TGTGCCAGCAGCTCCCTCCCCGGAGCACATGAAGCTTTCTTT. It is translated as CASSSLPGAHEAFF.

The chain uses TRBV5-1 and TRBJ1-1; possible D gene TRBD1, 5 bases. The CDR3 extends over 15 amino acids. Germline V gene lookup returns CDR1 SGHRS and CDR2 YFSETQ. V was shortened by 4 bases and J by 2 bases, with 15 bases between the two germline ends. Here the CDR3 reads CASSLTTGTNTEAFF. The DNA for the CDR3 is TGCGCCAGCAGCCTAACCACCGGGACCAACACTGAAGCTTTCTTT.

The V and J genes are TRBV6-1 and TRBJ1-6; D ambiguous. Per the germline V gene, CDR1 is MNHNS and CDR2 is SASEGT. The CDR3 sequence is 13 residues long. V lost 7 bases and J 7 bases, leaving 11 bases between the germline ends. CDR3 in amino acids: CASTRAGNSPLHF. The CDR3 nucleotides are TGTGCCAGCACGAGGGCCGGCAATTCACCCCTCCACTTT.

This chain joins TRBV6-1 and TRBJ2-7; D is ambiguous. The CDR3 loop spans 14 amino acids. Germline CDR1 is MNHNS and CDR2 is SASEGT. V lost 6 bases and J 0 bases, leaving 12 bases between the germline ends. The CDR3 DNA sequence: TGTGCCAGCAGGAGTGGCGGTACCTCCTACGAGCAGTACTTC. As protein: CASRSGGTSYEQYF.

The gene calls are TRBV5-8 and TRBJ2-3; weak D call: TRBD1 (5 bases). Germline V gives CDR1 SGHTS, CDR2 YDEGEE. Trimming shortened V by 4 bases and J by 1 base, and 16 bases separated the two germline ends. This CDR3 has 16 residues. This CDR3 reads CASSPRMGLGTDTQYF. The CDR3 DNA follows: TGTGCCAGCAGCCCACGTATGGGGCTCGGCACAGATACGCAGTATTTT. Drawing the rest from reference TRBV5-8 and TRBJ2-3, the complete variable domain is EAGVTQSPTHLIKTRGQQATLRCSPISGHTSVYWYQQALGLGLQFLLWYDEGEERNRGNFPPRFSGRQFPNYSSELNVNALELEDSALYLCASSPRMGLGTDTQYFGPGTRLTVL.

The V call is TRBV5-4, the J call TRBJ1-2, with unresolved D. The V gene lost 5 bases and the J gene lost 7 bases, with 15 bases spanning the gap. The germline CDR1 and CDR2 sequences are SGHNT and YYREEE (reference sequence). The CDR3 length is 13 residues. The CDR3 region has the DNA TGTGCCAGCAGGGCGCTATCTACCCTTGGCTACACCTTC. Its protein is CASRALSTLGYTF.

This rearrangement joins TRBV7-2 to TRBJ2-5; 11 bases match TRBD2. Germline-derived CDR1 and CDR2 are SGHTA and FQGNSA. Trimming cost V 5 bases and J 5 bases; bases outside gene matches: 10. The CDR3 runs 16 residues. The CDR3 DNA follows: TGTGCCAGCAGCGCCCGTATACTAGCGGGAGTGGAGACCCAGTACTTC. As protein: CASSARILAGVETQYF. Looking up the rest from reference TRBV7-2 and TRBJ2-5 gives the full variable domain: GAGVSQSPSNKVTEKGKDVELRCDPISGHTALYWYRQSLGQGLEFLIYFQGNSAPDKSGLPSDRFSAERTGGSVSTLTIQRTQQEDSAVYLCASSARILAGVETQYFGPGTRLLVL.

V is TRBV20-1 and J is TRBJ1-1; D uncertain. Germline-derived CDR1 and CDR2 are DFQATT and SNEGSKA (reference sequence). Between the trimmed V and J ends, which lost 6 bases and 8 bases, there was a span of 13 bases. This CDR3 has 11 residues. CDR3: CSAIPGYEAFF. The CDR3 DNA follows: TGCAGTGCCATACCGGGGTACGAAGCTTTCTTT.

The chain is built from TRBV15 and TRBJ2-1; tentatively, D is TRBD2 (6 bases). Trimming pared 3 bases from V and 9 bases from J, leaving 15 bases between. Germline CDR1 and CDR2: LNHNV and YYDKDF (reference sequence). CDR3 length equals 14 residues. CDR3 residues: CATSSPRAGGEQFF. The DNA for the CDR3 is TGTGCCACCAGCAGTCCACGGGCCGGGGGTGAGCAGTTCTTC. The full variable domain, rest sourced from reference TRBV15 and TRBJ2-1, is DAMVIQNPRYQVTQFGKPVTLSCSQTLNHNVMYWYQQKSSQAPKLLFHYYDKDFNNEADTPDNFQSRRPNTSFCFLDIRSPGLGDTAMYLCATSSPRAGGEQFFGPGTRLTVL.

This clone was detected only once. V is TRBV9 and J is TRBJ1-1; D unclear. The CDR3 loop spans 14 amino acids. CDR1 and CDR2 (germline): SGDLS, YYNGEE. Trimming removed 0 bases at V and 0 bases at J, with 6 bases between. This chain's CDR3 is CASSVEWMNTEAFF. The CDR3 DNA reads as TGTGCCAGCAGCGTAGAGTGGATGAACACTGAAGCTTTCTTT.